A selection of T cell receptor beta chains follows, all from one sample in a study of technical replicates of blood from a few donors. Clones were read by immunoSEQ multiplex PCR, and TCRdb kept only the in-frame ones, dropping some. This table holds about 59,000 clones, around nine tenths found once. Sequencing was done on a sample of PBMCs. These receptors were collected from a human donor in good health. Some clones in this sample may be carry-over from other donors' samples. The CDR3 runs from the conserved cysteine through the conserved F or W. The D gene is left open where the match is weak. Clone size is given for some rows only: seen once, a few or many times, or a class if the clone is expanded.

CASSESWGDEQFF	TGCGCCAGCAGTGAGTCGTGGGGCGATGAGCAGTTCTTC	TRBV10-1	.	.	TRBJ2-1
CASSQESLAGAVDEQFF	TGTGCCAGCAGCCAAGAGTCATTAGCGGGGGCCGTGGATGAGCAGTTCTTC	TRBV4-2	TRBD2	.	TRBJ2-1
CASSPLLAGGRSSYNEQFF	TGTGCCAGCAGTCCTCTACTAGCGGGGGGTAGGAGCTCCTACAATGAGCAGTTCTTC	TRBV27	TRBD2	.	TRBJ2-1
CASTTLKGGDSYEQYF	TGTGCCAGCACAACCCTCAAGGGCGGGGACTCCTACGAGCAGTACTTC	TRBV11-2	.	.	TRBJ2-7
CASSRAPSYNEQFF	TGTGCCAGCAGCCGCGCCCCCTCCTACAATGAGCAGTTCTTC	TRBV7-6	.	.	TRBJ2-1
CASSVPFLGGGANTQYF	TGTGCCAGCAGTGTTCCCTTTTTGGGCGGGGGGGCGAATACGCAGTATTTT	TRBV2	TRBD2	.	TRBJ2-3
CASSPLPRTGSGANSPLHF	TGCGCCAGCAGCCCATTACCTCGGACAGGAAGTGGGGCTAATTCACCCCTCCACTTT	TRBV5-1	TRBD1	.	TRBJ1-6
CASSQERVVYGYTF	TGCGCCAGCAGCCAGGAGAGGGTGGTCTATGGCTACACCTTC	TRBV4-3	.	.	TRBJ1-2
CASSAFTSNTGELFF	TGTGCCAGCAGTGCTTTCACTTCGAACACCGGGGAGCTGTTTTTT	TRBV2	.	few	TRBJ2-2
CASSAGRLADTGELFF	TGTGCCAGCAGCGCGGGGCGTCTAGCGGATACCGGGGAGCTGTTTTTT	TRBV7-6	TRBD2	.	TRBJ2-2
CASSSDSLAGELFF	TGTGCCAGCAGCTCGGACTCCCTCGCCGGGGAGCTGTTTTTT	TRBV7-9	.	.	TRBJ2-2
CASSLLGGSTEAFF	TGTGCCAGCAGCTTACTGGGGGGTTCCACTGAAGCTTTCTTT	TRBV7-3	.	few	TRBJ1-1
CASSQDIYSSYEQYF	TGCGCCAGCAGCCAAGATATATACAGCTCCTACGAGCAGTACTTC	TRBV4-3	.	.	TRBJ2-7
CASSLVGGVRNQPQHF	TGTGCCAGCAGCTTAGTGGGAGGGGTTCGCAATCAGCCCCAGCATTTT	TRBV11-2	.	.	TRBJ1-5
CASKAGTGNTIYF	TGTGCCAGCAAAGCAGGGACTGGAAACACCATATATTTT	TRBV9	.	many	TRBJ1-3
CASSGGVNRRVSYEQYF	TGTGCCAGCAGCGGGGGGGTGAACCGGCGAGTCTCCTACGAGCAGTACTTC	TRBV7-2	TRBD2	.	TRBJ2-7
CASSLARGQARRDEKLFF	TGTGCCAGCAGCTTAGCGAGGGGACAGGCGCGGCGGGATGAAAAACTGTTTTTT	TRBV7-9	TRBD1	.	TRBJ1-4
CASSTRSGANVLTF	TGTGCCAGTAGTACTCGGTCTGGGGCCAACGTCCTGACTTTC	TRBV19	.	few	TRBJ2-6
CASRLQGADNSPLHF	TGTGCCAGCAGACTACAGGGGGCGGATAATTCACCCCTCCACTTT	TRBV7-9	TRBD1	.	TRBJ1-6
CASSISGTGSGANVLTF	TGTGCCAGTAGTATCTCCGGGACAGGGTCTGGGGCCAACGTCCTGACTTTC	TRBV19	TRBD1	.	TRBJ2-6
CASSYTTGSEAFF	TGTGCCAGCAGTTACACAACAGGGAGTGAAGCTTTCTTT	TRBV6-6	.	.	TRBJ1-1
CASTGGNTEAFF	TGTGCCAGCACCGGCGGGAACACTGAAGCTTTCTTT	TRBV7-9	.	.	TRBJ1-1
CASRPTTGGSEAFF	TGTGCCAGCAGGCCAACCACAGGGGGAAGTGAAGCTTTCTTT	TRBV5-4	TRBD1	.	TRBJ1-1
CASSLAQEGGYYGYTF	TGTGCCAGCAGCTTAGCGCAAGAAGGGGGATACTATGGCTACACCTTC	TRBV7-6	.	.	TRBJ1-2
CASSFAGPSYEQYF	TGTGCCAGCAGTTTTGCGGGTCCTTCCTACGAGCAGTACTTC	TRBV27	.	many	TRBJ2-7
CSVEDALGQGEPPDTQYF	TGCAGCGTTGAAGATGCCTTGGGGCAGGGGGAGCCCCCAGATACGCAGTATTTT	TRBV29-1	TRBD1	.	TRBJ2-3
CASSPTSLGEQFF	TGTGCCAGCAGTCCGACTAGTCTGGGTGAGCAGTTCTTC	TRBV6-4	.	once	TRBJ2-1
CASSLTSGGSQETQYF	TGTGCCAGCAGCTTGACTAGCGGGGGGAGCCAAGAGACCCAGTACTTC	TRBV7-9	TRBD2	once	TRBJ2-5
CASSPGTNQNIQYF	TGTGCCAGCTCTCCCGGGACAAACCAGAACATTCAGTACTTC	TRBV18	.	.	TRBJ2-4
CSVEEAPGSPLHF	TGCAGCGTTGAGGAAGCCCCGGGGTCACCCCTCCACTTT	TRBV29-1	.	once	TRBJ1-6
CASSLVGTSYEQYF	TGTGCCAGCAGCTTGGTAGGGACTTCCTACGAGCAGTACTTC	TRBV5-6	.	.	TRBJ2-7
CASSYDSSNYGYTF	TGTGCCAGCAGTTACGACAGTTCTAACTATGGCTACACCTTC	TRBV6-5	.	.	TRBJ1-2
CASSSTGTGTHEAFF	TGTGCCAGCAGCTCTACCGGGACAGGGACCCATGAAGCTTTCTTT	TRBV7-2	TRBD1	.	TRBJ1-1
CASSDIAAGYGYTF	TGTGCCAGCAGTGACATTGCGGCAGGGTATGGCTACACCTTC	TRBV25-1	.	.	TRBJ1-2
CASHTSGVKSGELFF	TGCGCCAGCCACACATCAGGGGTTAAATCCGGGGAGCTGTTTTTT	TRBV5-1	.	few	TRBJ2-2
CASSQDLQGGETQYF	TGCGCCAGCAGCCAAGATCTACAGGGAGGGGAGACCCAGTACTTC	TRBV4-3	.	.	TRBJ2-5
CASSLSQGTEAFF	TGCGCCAGCAGCTTGTCGCAGGGGACTGAAGCTTTCTTT	TRBV5-1	.	.	TRBJ1-1
CASSETGGFTEAFF	TGTGCCAGCAGTGAAACAGGGGGATTCACTGAAGCTTTCTTT	TRBV25-1	TRBD1	.	TRBJ1-1
CASSDSTGDETQYF	TGTGCCAGCAGCGACAGTACAGGGGACGAGACCCAGTACTTC	TRBV7-9	TRBD1	.	TRBJ2-5
CASSLSLAGGMDEQYF	TGTGCCAGCAGCTTATCACTAGCGGGGGGTATGGACGAGCAGTACTTC	TRBV7-2	TRBD2	.	TRBJ2-7
CASRGSGNNEQFF	TGTGCCAGCCGGGGTAGCGGAAACAATGAGCAGTTCTTC	TRBV7-2	.	.	TRBJ2-1
CASSDLSREAFF	TGTGCCAGCAGTGATCTGAGCCGTGAAGCTTTCTTT	TRBV6-1	.	.	TRBJ1-1
CASRVLETQYF	TGTGCCAGCAGGGTACTAGAGACCCAGTACTTC	TRBV6-6	.	.	TRBJ2-5
CASMGQRAYEQYF	TGTGCCAGCATGGGACAGCGGGCCTACGAGCAGTACTTC	TRBV6-1	.	.	TRBJ2-7
CASSQEGGRRNIQYF	TGCGCCAGCAGCCAAGAGGGTGGGCGGAGGAACATTCAGTACTTC	TRBV4-3	.	.	TRBJ2-4
CASSVTGGGQPQHF	TGTGCCAGCAGCGTGACAGGGGGAGGACAGCCCCAGCATTTT	TRBV7-3	TRBD1	.	TRBJ1-5
CASSVAPTRGTGELFF	TGTGCCAGCAGCGTAGCCCCCACCAGGGGCACCGGGGAGCTGTTTTTT	TRBV9	.	.	TRBJ2-2
CASTLTGESRF	TGTGCCAGCACTCTGACAGGGGAATCCAGATTC	TRBV2	TRBD1	.	TRBJ2-7
CSVEWGQKLFF	TGCAGCGTTGAGTGGGGGCAGAAACTGTTTTTT	TRBV29-1	.	.	TRBJ1-4
CASSDPYRGYTDTQYF	TGTGCCAGCAGTGACCCGTACAGGGGGTACACAGATACGCAGTATTTT	TRBV25-1	TRBD1	.	TRBJ2-3